The entry below gives a single T cell receptor beta chain sequence along with its context. What antigen it recognizes has not been identified. Per-base qualities were not stored, and no clone one base away is much larger. The method was the immunoSEQ multiplex PCR assay. A mixture of 60 forward primers for TCR Vbeta segments and 13 reverse primers for TCR Jbeta segments was used in the multiplex PCR. Amplification of the CDR3 region of rearranged TCR beta genes was performed with a multiplex PCR assay on genomic DNA. The Illumina HiSeq System was used to sequence the amplified TCR beta libraries as 87-base-pair reads. As for the original processing: A later analysis counted approximately 76 million unique TCR beta chains across the 666 repertoires, and some 11 million of these chains were shared by at least two donors. To remove PCR and sequencing errors, raw reads were error-corrected and collapsed into unique sequences using a nearest-neighbor algorithm that merged closely related sequences. To assign V, D and J gene segments, CDR3 sequences were aligned to IMGT reference sequences. Each retained sequence needed at least a six-nucleotide match to both a V gene segment and a J gene segment. A rearrangement counted as productive if the CDR3 had no stop codons and remained in frame with V and J, and every other rearrangement counted as non-productive. CDR3 was defined according to IMGT convention as the region running from the second conserved V-encoded cysteine to the conserved J-encoded phenylalanine. The earlier analysis of some 580 of the donors excluded any sequence lacking an unambiguous match to a single V gene segment. In an earlier analysis of 450 to 750 of the donors, a V segment was called functional when productive rearrangements were above 56.7%, and segregating when the standard deviation between donors exceeded 5%. A statistical classification framework was developed to diagnose cytomegalovirus status using the catalog of TCR beta chain sequences. A later analysis assigned V and J genes by comparing TCR nucleotide sequences with IMGT/GENE-DB human TR gene sequences. A later analysis assigned CDR3 sequences and most-parsimonious VDJ recombination scenarios with the TCRdist pipeline. In a later analysis, each TCR beta chain was defined by its CDR3 amino acid sequence together with its V-gene family, and reads without a unique V-gene family were excluded. In a later analysis, some 600 highly shared, low-generation-probability nucleotide sequences were removed to address suspected cross-contamination and a sequencing artifact. In a later analysis, a clonal expansion index was calculated for each public chain from normalized within-repertoire ranks of inferred template counts. In a later analysis, generation probabilities were computed with a VDJ recombination model fitted to out-of-frame rearrangements, and the resulting probabilities were checked against IGoR. In a later analysis, TCR-TCR, TCR-HLA and TCR-CMV co-occurrence was scored with hypergeometric tests, and a repertoire-size bias correction was applied to TCR pairs. In a later analysis, false discovery rates were estimated by permuting HLA or CMV assignments 20 times. In a later analysis, co-occurring TCRs were grouped with DBSCAN, and TCRdist sequence similarity was added when clustering was performed within HLA-allele-positive subsets. Co-occurrence clustering excluded repertoires with fewer than 30,000 or more than 120,000 public chains, plus five with anomalous nucleotide sharing. TCRdb mirrors the immuneACCESS table, restricted to in-frame sequences. Some clones are absent from its copies; in checked studies, under half trace to an unresolved V gene, and the reason for the others is unknown. V and J calls and clone size come straight from that table; D and trimming were deduced from the DNA. The sample yields around 150,000 clones; roughly 78% were counted once. 6% to 7.5% of the sample is in the top ten clones.

The cohort comprised 670 or so healthy bone marrow donors. At the time of sampling, all cohort members were nominally healthy, though unrecorded immune exposures were likely present. The donor tested CMV seropositive and was one of the 289 seropositive cohort members. A peripheral blood sample was collected from each donor, and TCR beta sequencing was performed on peripheral blood mononuclear cells. The Qiagen DNeasy Blood Extraction Kit was used to extract genomic DNA from the blood cell samples. The data stem from a study of cytomegalovirus exposure and HLA in healthy donors (dated by TCRdb to between 2016 and 2019). Some background on the complete study: According to an earlier analysis of a few hundred of the donors, some 180 million T cells yielded 100 million or so unique TCR beta sequences and 276 Gb of sequence data. An early release that covered several hundred HLA-typed donors contained approximately 300 gigabases of sequencing data and some 87 million unique TCR sequences. Of the roughly 410 genotyped donors, 75% to 85% were placed in the genetic ancestry cluster associated with self-reported Caucasian donors. The aim of the study was to test whether cataloging public T cell receptors could identify signatures of past pathogen exposure. The T cell repertoires of about 700 subjects were profiled by immunosequencing and related to cytomegalovirus serostatus. In addition to the first cohort of approximately 650 subjects, a separate validation cohort of approximately 130 different subjects was used. To predict cytomegalovirus infection status, the study brought together high-throughput TCR immunosequencing, statistical association of individual TCRs with disease status, and machine learning. A later analysis re-examined previously published TCR beta repertoires from about 670 donors and added high-resolution HLA genotyping to investigate patterns of TCR occurrence. Rather than drawing on any new phenotypic data, the later analysis identified candidate immune exposures from TCR beta sequences and the way those sequences occurred across donors. An earlier analysis of 500 to 750 of the donors applied high-throughput TCR beta sequencing to assess whether each TCR beta V gene segment acted as functional or pseudogenic. Donor age, sex, ethnicity and CMV serostatus were compiled together with the repertoire data. A later genetic analysis took genome-wide SNP genotypes for 398 of the 666 donors and used that subset as a discovery cohort. All discovery cohort repertoires had been generated on a single sequencing platform. Both class I and class II loci were covered by HLA typing, at four-digit resolution. The number of typed donors differed by locus: about 620-630 for A, B, C, DRB1 and DQB1; some 540 for DQA1; 606 for DPA1; and about 450 for DPB1. A handful of DR-DQ haplotypes were handled as single units for association and clustering because linkage in the cohort was strong. Across approximately 400 genotyped donors of the cohort, an average of about 200,000 unique TCR beta nucleotide sequences per donor were sequenced, and 15% to 20% of those sequences were non-productive. The investigation overall reported the following: The study gave a list of roughly 150 TCR beta chains associated with cytomegalovirus. The 87-base-pair reads could not distinguish some IMGT-functional V segments, including TRBV6-2 and TRBV6-3, so those segments were excluded. According to a later analysis, TCR association rates differed among HLA loci, with DRB1 alleles showing the most associated TCRs and HLA-C alleles showing the fewest. In a later genetic analysis, fewer N-insertions in productive TCRs were reported among donors in an Asian-associated ancestry cluster than the roughly 710-donor mean. HLA typing was unavailable for some donors at each locus, so association tests used only the typed subset. The cohort was sequenced for TCR beta chains only, and without alpha or paired-chain data the features that could be detected were limited. Correlated functional status among segregating V segments might reflect linkage disequilibrium, but an unknown experimental factor could not be ruled out. A further reported finding was that TCR beta sequences accurately predicted the HLA-A and HLA-B alleles for most subjects in the first cohort. A cluster of highly shared sequence variants was judged likely to represent a technical artifact of the sequencing pipeline. CMV serostatus was the only immune exposure information available for the cohort. Assigning TCR associations to individual alleles was difficult when HLA alleles, especially DR and DQ, strongly co-occurred. In both the original and validation cohorts, the classifier was reported to diagnose cytomegalovirus status with high specificity and sensitivity. An association between a missense DCLRE1C variant and V-gene and J-gene trimming of TCR beta chains was found in a later genetic analysis and replicated in an independent cohort. According to the authors, the approach could potentially be generalized to other disease states and immunological phenotypes. In a later analysis, most CMV-associated TCR beta chains were found to appear HLA-restricted, with HLA associations seemingly driven largely by CMV exposure. In a later analysis, HLA-associated TCR beta chains were found to be more clonally expanded and to have lower generation probabilities than equally common non-associated chains. In vitro tests confirmed that a few of the cytomegalovirus-associated TCR beta chains recognize cytomegalovirus antigens. In an earlier analysis of 587 of the donors, most TCR beta V segments appeared in productive rearrangements about 87% or about 30% of the time, broadly matching IMGT annotations. Specific HLA alleles were associated with roughly 17,000 TCR beta sequences at a false discovery rate of 0.05 in a later analysis. Most TCR sequences were observed very rarely across donors, whereas some public TCRs were present in many individuals. The earlier analysis of nearly 600 of the donors excluded some 16 rarely observed V segments, including chromosome 9 orphons, because counts were too low. A later analysis reported that several top co-occurrence clusters appeared linked to parvovirus B19, influenza, CMV and Epstein-Barr virus. Roughly uniform sequencing depth across donors was assumed in presence/absence analyses, although this assumption may not hold.

In the germline V gene, CDR1 corresponds to SGHRS and CDR2 to YFSETQ. Relative to germline, V is missing 3 bases and J is missing 2 bases, with 4 bases of the junction outside any gene match. The CDR3 covers 14 residues, taking in both the cysteine and the phenylalanine. Of the read, only the CDR3 DNA is kept; its 42 bases are in frame from base 1. The chain is made from TRBV5-1 and TRBJ2-7; 8 central nucleotides agree with TRBD2. The TCR originated in a man aged 35 to 55 in good health and CMV-seropositive. Sequencing used PBMCs. The DNA is as follows: TGCGCCAGCAGCTCTAAAGCGGGAGCCTACGAGCAGTACTTC. It specifies CASSSKAGAYEQYF.